This is a list of T cell receptor beta chains from one sample in a study of blood T cell repertoires in COVID-19. TCRdb's table, derived via immunoSEQ multiplex PCR, lists solely in-frame clones and lacks some. The sample has about 670,000 clones, about nine tenths seen once. The source material was peripheral blood. These receptors were taken from a woman aged 18-29 years with acute or convalescent COVID-19. The CDR3 runs from the conserved cysteine through the conserved F or W. Rows give clone size only sometimes, using once, few, many, or a class for an expanded clone.

TRBV7-9 | once | CASSPGEGAATNEKLFF
TRBV11-2 | once | CASSGMDRISTDTQYF
TRBV6-5 | . | CASLTGQGIGGYTF
TRBV5-6 | . | CASSETPGTGFNEQFF
TRBV28 | . | CASFKQGRGGYTF
TRBV5-8 | . | CASSLGTRHGNTIYF
TRBV4-2 | . | CASSFAGEAFF
TRBV7-9 | . | CASTFSPGWGRSTLAKNIQYF
TRBV7-9 | . | CASSSPAQEREKLFF
TRBV29-1 | . | CSVIGVANYGYTF
TRBV30 | . | CALTVNTEAFF
TRBV3-1/TRBV3-2 | . | CASSPQGMGSLNTEAFF
TRBV6-5 | . | CASSPEIQGIYGYTF
TRBV6-5 | . | CASILYWNTEAFF
TRBV6-6 | . | CASSYSGTGVTEAFF
TRBV6-5 | few | CASSSTSGGPQPQHF
TRBV15 | . | CATSREAGGGNTIYF
TRBV27 | . | CASSLGLRTDTQYF
TRBV20-1 | . | CSATPTGRAFF
TRBV7-2 | . | CASSSLRGGLLEKLFF
TRBV18 | . | CASSQVYQNTEAFF
TRBV10-1 | . | CATKDTDSGNTIYF
TRBV6-5 | . | CASSRTGYGYTF
TRBV10-2 | . | CASSDTWEQYF
TRBV7-2 | . | CASSPRWGDSPLHF
TRBV7-9 | . | CASGPPPIEQAYEKLFF
TRBV9 | . | CASSAEGAPKHYTGELFF
TRBV6-1 | . | CASSDRQGSYEQYF
TRBV7-2 | . | CASTEKVGALSVEAFF
TRBV7-9 | . | CASSSKELSTQYF
TRBV6-5 | . | CASSTDRGSNQPQHF
TRBV6-1 | . | CASSESLRTGRGTEAFF
TRBV2 | . | CASSADRGQYEQYF
TRBV7-2 | once | CASSLQGDYGYTF
TRBV13 | . | CASNGQGGTEAFF
TRBV28 | . | CATRRETEAFF
TRBV3-1/TRBV3-2 | . | CASSLQGATREDGYTF
TRBV7-9 | few | CASSLGSGVNEQYF
TRBV6-6 | . | CASTSSPYLYNEQFF
TRBV6-2/TRBV6-3 | . | CASSYGGGNTEAFF
TRBV3-1/TRBV3-2 | . | CASSGDRGLEKLFF
TRBV4-1 | . | CASSQLDRDNSPLHF
TRBV2 | . | CASSEDRVGYGYTF
TRBV5-1 | . | CASSAKGTEVNEQFF
TRBV7-9 | once | CASSFWDTNQPQHF
TRBV4-3 | . | CASSQGRGDNSPLHF
TRBV6-5 | . | CASSYTNTGELFF
TRBV12-5 | . | CASAPGLALTDTQYF
TRBV7-9 | . | CASSLMSGGTFRDTQYF
TRBV5-1 | . | CASSLAVSGQETQYF
TRBV6-4 | few | CASSESAGGNSPLHF